This paragraph reports one TCR beta chain. Its antigen is as yet unknown. The V gene lost 0 bases and the J gene lost 2 bases, with 15 bases spanning the gap. The CDR3 covers 16 residues. The V gene's germline CDR1 is SGDLS and CDR2 YYNGEE. The data belong to a study of graft-versus-host responses after intestinal transplantation. Study-wide points: There were GvH clones found in recipient marrow, and some of them appeared first in ileum or blood.

Only in-frame clones appear in the TCRdb table, and some are missing; sequencing was by immunoSEQ multiplex PCR. The table shows about 120,000 clones, with 90% to 95% occurring only once. Sequenced material: unstimulated CD4+ T cells sorted from spleen or lymph node cells, taken before intestinal transplant. The receptor was isolated from a human donor who received an intestinal transplant. V and J are TRBV9 and TRBJ2-7; D not resolved. CDR3 sequence: CASSVEGNSITYEQYF. The CDR3 bases are TGTGCCAGCAGCGTAGAGGGCAACTCAATAACCTACGAGCAGTACTTC. The full variable domain, its missing parts supplied by reference TRBV9 and TRBJ2-7, is DSGVTQTPKHLITATGQRVTLRCSPRSGDLSVYWYQQSLDQGLQFLIQYYNGEERAKGNILERFSAQQFPDLHSELNLSSLELGDSALYFCASSVEGNSITYEQYFGPGTRLTVT.